What follows describes a single T cell receptor (beta chain). Its antigen remains unidentified. The data belong to a study of CD8+ T cells in alopecia areata. Separation by sorting yielded CD4+ and CD8+ T cells from PBMCs. Study-wide points: Lesional scalp displayed greater clonality than normal scalp, most notably in alopecia totalis/universalis. The study found TCR sharing across patients less clear than in mice, possibly for HLA reasons.

Reverse transcription of extracted RNA yielded cDNA, which provided the sequencing template. TCRdb's copy holds only in-frame clones and misses some; the assay was immunoSEQ multiplex PCR. This table has 70,000 to 95,000 clones, just over 50% appearing once. Input material: NKG2D-high CD8+ T cells sorted from blood. The source of this sequence is a human donor with alopecia areata.

The CDR3 DNA sequence: TGTGCCAGCAGCGCGGGCGGGGGAACCTACGAGCAGTACTTC. It specifies CASSAGGGTYEQYF. The chain employs TRBV9 and TRBJ2-7, with 7 positions matching TRBD2. Per germline, CDR1 SGDLS and CDR2 YYNGEE. The CDR3 consists of 14 residues. Trimming took 3 bases from V and 2 from J; bases not matched to a gene: 5.